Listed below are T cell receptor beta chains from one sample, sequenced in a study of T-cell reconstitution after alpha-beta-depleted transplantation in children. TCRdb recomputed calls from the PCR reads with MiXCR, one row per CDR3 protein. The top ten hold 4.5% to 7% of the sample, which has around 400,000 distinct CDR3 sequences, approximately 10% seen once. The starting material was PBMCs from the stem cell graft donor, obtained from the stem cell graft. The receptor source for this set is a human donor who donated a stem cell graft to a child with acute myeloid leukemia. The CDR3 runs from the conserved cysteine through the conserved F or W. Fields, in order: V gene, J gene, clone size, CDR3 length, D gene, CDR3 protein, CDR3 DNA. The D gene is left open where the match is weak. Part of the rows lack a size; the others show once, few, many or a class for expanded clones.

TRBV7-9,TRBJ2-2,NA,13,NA,CASSFLTTGELFF,TGTGCCAGCAGCTTTCTAACGACCGGGGAGCTGTTTTTT
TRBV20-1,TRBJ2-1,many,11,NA,CSASGHNEQFF,TGCAGTGCTAGTGGTCACAATGAGCAGTTCTTC
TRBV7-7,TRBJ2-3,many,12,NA,CASSASGGTQYF,TGTGCTAGCAGCGCATCCGGGGGTACGCAGTATTTT
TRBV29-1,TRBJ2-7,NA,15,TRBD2,CSVDEAGASSYEQYF,TGCAGCGTTGATGAAGCGGGGGCTTCCTCCTACGAGCAGTACTTC
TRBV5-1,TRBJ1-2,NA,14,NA,CASSTRQDNYGYTF,TGCGCCAGCAGCACTAGACAGGATAACTATGGCTACACCTTC
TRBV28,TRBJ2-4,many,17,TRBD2,CASSTSGTGGAKNIQYF,TGTGCCAGCAGTACCAGCGGGACCGGGGGAGCCAAAAACATTCAGTACTTC
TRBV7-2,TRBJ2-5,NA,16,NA,CASSSSGGGQGETQYF,TGTGCCAGCAGCTCCTCTGGCGGGGGTCAGGGGGAGACCCAGTACTTC
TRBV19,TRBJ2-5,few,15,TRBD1,CASTLAGTGVETQYF,TGTGCCAGTACCTTAGCCGGGACAGGGGTTGAGACCCAGTACTTC
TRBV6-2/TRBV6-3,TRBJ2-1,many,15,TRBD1,CASSHSGGSYNEQFF,TGTGCCAGCAGCCACTCAGGGGGCTCCTACAATGAGCAGTTCTTC
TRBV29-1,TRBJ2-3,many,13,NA,CSVWTTLTDTQYF,TGCAGCGTCTGGACTACTCTCACAGATACGCAGTATTTT
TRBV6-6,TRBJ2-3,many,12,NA,CASLREQDTQYF,TGTGCCAGCCTGAGGGAGCAAGATACGCAGTATTTT
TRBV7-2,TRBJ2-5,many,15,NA,CASSLTAGGYETQYF,TGTGCCAGCAGCTTAACGGCTGGTGGGTACGAGACCCAGTACTTC
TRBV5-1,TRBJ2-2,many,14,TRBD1,CASSPGQGTGELFF,TGCGCCAGCAGCCCAGGACAGGGCACCGGGGAGCTGTTTTTT
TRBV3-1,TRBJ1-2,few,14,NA,CASSRGRTGYGYTF,TGTGCCAGCAGCCGCGGACGTACGGGCTATGGCTACACCTTC
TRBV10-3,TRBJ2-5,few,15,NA,CAISEDVGGQETQYF,TGTGCCATCAGTGAGGACGTAGGGGGGCAAGAGACCCAGTACTTC
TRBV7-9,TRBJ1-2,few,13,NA,CASSSPRQTGYTF,TGTGCCAGCAGCTCGCCCAGACAAACCGGCTACACCTTC
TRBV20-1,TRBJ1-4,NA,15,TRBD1,CSARVGSGGSEKLFF,TGCAGTGCTAGAGTTGGGTCAGGGGGTAGTGAAAAACTGTTTTTT
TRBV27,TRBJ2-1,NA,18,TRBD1,CASSLAPPGQGVRNEQFF,TGTGCCAGCAGTTTAGCCCCCCCTGGGCAGGGGGTTCGCAATGAGCAGTTCTTC
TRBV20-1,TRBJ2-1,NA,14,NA,CSALYTSSYNEQFF,TGCAGTGCGCTTTACACGAGCTCCTACAATGAGCAGTTCTTC
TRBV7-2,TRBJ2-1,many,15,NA,CASSLGRGLYNEQFF,TGTGCCAGCAGCTTAGGCAGGGGCCTCTACAATGAGCAGTTCTTC
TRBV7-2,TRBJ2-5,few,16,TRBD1,CASSPGTGIGQETQYF,TGTGCCAGCAGCCCCGGGACAGGGATAGGTCAAGAGACCCAGTACTTC
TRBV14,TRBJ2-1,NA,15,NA,CASIHERSSYNEQFF,TGTGCCAGCATCCACGAACGGAGCTCCTACAATGAGCAGTTCTTC
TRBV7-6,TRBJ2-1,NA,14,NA,CASSGGRLHNEQFF,TGTGCCAGCAGCGGAGGTAGGCTGCACAATGAGCAGTTCTTC
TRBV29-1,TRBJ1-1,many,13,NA,CSVRRGLVTEAFF,TGCAGCGTTCGTCGGGGACTTGTCACTGAAGCTTTCTTT
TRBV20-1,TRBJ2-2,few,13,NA,CSASYGVAGELFF,TGCAGTGCTAGCTACGGGGTGGCCGGGGAGCTGTTTTTT
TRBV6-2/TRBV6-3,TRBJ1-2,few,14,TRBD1,CASIPLDRNYGYTF,TGTGCCAGCATCCCCCTGGACAGGAACTATGGCTACACCTTC
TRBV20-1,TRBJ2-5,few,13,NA,CSARSPTIETQYF,TGCAGTGCTAGATCTCCTACTATAGAGACCCAGTACTTC
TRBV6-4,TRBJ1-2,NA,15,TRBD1,CASSQGDSGGYGYTF,TGTGCCAGCAGTCAAGGGGACAGCGGAGGCTATGGCTACACCTTC
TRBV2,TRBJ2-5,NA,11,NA,CASNRAETQYF,TGTGCCAGCAACAGGGCGGAGACCCAGTACTTC
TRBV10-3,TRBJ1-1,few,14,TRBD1,CAISENRGGTEAFF,TGTGCCATCAGTGAGAACAGGGGTGGAACTGAAGCTTTCTTT
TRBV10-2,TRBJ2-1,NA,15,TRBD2,CASRPRLAAVDEQFF,TGCGCCAGCAGGCCCCGACTAGCGGCAGTCGATGAGCAGTTCTTC
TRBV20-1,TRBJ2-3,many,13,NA,CSARKDNTDTQYF,TGCAGTGCTAGAAAGGACAACACAGATACGCAGTATTTT
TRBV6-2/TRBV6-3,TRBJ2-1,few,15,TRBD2,CASSLTSGASEEQFF,TGTGCCAGCAGTCTGACTAGCGGGGCTTCGGAAGAGCAGTTCTTC
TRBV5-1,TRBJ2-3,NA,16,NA,CASSLEGPGATDTQYF,TGCGCCAGCAGCCTGGAAGGTCCTGGGGCAACAGATACGCAGTATTTT
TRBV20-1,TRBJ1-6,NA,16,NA,CSARDGESPYNSPLHF,TGCAGTGCTAGAGATGGGGAGAGTCCCTATAATTCACCCCTCCACTTT
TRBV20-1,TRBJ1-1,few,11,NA,CSARGPTEAFF,TGCAGTGCTAGAGGCCCGACTGAAGCTTTCTTT
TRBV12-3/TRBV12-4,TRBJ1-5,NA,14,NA,CASSSGDRNQPQHF,TGTGCCAGCAGTTCAGGGGATCGCAATCAGCCCCAGCATTTT
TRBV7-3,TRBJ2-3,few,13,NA,CASSITGAGTQYF,TGTGCCAGCAGCATTACGGGCGCGGGTACGCAGTATTTT
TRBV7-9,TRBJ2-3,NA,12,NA,CASSLTEDTQYF,TGTGCCAGCAGCTTAACGGAGGATACGCAGTATTTT
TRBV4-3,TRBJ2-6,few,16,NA,CASSQDLMSGANVLTF,TGCGCCAGCAGCCAAGATTTAATGTCTGGGGCCAACGTCCTGACTTTC
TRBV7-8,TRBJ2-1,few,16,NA,CASSLAPGPAANEQFF,TGTGCCAGCAGCTTAGCGCCGGGACCCGCGGCCAATGAGCAGTTCTTC
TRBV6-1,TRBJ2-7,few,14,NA,CASSPGDSTYEQYF,TGTGCCAGCAGCCCTGGGGACTCGACCTACGAGCAGTACTTC
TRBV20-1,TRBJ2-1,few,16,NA,CSASSPLVRPNNEQFF,TGCAGTGCTAGTTCCCCCCTCGTTCGTCCCAACAATGAGCAGTTCTTC
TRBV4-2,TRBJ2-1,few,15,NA,CASSQDSIAANEQFF,TGTGCCAGCAGCCAAGACTCAATAGCCGCCAATGAGCAGTTCTTC
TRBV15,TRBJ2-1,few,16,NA,CATSRVIQGDYNEQFF,TGTGCCACCAGCAGGGTTATTCAGGGAGACTACAATGAGCAGTTCTTC
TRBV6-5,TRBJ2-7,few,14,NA,CASSSPGVTYEQYF,TGTGCCAGCAGCTCCCCTGGGGTGACCTACGAGCAGTACTTC
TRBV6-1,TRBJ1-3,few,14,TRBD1,CASSPGTARGTIYF,TGTGCCAGCAGTCCCGGGACAGCCCGGGGCACCATATATTTT
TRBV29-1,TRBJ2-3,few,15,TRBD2,CSVVLTSGVLDTQYF,TGCAGCGTTGTGTTGACTAGCGGAGTCCTGGATACGCAGTATTTT
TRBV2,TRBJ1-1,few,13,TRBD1,CASTITGDTEAFF,TGTGCCAGCACCATAACAGGGGACACTGAAGCTTTCTTT
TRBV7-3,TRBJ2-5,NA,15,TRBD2,CASSPRGGNEETQYF,TGTGCCAGCAGCCCTCGGGGGGGGAACGAAGAGACCCAGTACTTC
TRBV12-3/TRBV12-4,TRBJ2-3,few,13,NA,CASSLDIRDTQYF,TGTGCCAGCAGTTTAGACATTAGGGATACGCAGTATTTT
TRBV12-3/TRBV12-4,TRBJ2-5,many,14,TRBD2,CASSNGEGQETQYF,TGTGCCAGCAGCAACGGGGAGGGCCAAGAGACCCAGTACTTC
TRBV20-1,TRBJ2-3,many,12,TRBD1,CSATRQGQNEYF,TGCAGTGCTACCCGACAGGGCCAAAACGAGTATTTT
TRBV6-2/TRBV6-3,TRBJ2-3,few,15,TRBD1,CASRAGQGATDTQYF,TGTGCCAGCAGGGCCGGACAGGGTGCGACAGATACGCAGTATTTT
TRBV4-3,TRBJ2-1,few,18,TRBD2,CASSQLGAGAFSYNEQFF,TGCGCCAGCAGCCAATTAGGAGCGGGAGCCTTCTCCTACAATGAGCAGTTCTTC
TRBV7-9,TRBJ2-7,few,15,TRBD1,CASSSQGDRGNEQYF,TGTGCCAGCAGCTCTCAGGGGGACAGGGGAAACGAGCAGTACTTC
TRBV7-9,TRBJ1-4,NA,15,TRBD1,CASSQGEGATEKLFF,TGTGCCAGCAGCCAAGGGGAGGGGGCGACTGAAAAACTGTTTTTT
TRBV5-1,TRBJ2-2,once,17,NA,CASSKNLGTPNTGELFF,TGCGCCAGCAGCAAAAACCTCGGGACACCGAACACCGGGGAGCTGTTTTTT
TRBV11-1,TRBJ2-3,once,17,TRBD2,CASSLFFEGGPEDTQYF,TGTGCCAGCAGCTTATTCTTTGAGGGAGGGCCCGAAGATACGCAGTATTTT